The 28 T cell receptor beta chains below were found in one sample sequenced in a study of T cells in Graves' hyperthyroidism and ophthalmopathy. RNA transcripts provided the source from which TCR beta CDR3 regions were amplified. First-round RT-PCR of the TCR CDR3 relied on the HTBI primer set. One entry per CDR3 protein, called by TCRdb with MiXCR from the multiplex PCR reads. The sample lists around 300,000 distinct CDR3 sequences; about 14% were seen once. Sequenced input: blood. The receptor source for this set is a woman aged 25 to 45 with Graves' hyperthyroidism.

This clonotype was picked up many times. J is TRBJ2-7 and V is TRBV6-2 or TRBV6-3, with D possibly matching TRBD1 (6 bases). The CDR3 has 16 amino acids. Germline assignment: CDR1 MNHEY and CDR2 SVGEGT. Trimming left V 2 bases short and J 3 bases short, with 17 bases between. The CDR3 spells CASSYTDSSPIYEQYF. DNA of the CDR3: TGTGCCAGCAGTTACACGGACAGTAGTCCCATCTACGAGCAGTACTTC.

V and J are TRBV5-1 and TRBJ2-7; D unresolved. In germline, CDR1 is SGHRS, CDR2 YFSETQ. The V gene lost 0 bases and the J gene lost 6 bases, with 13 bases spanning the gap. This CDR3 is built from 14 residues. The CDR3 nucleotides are TGCGCCAGCAGCTTGGAGGGCTTCCTCCTCGAGCAGTACTTC. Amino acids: CASSLEGFLLEQYF. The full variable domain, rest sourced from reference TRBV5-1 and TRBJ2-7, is KAGVTQTPRYLIKTRGQQVTLSCSPISGHRSVSWYQQTPGQGLQFLFEYFSETQRNKGNFPGRFSGRQFSNSRSEMNVSTLELGDSALYLCASSLEGFLLEQYFGPGTRLTVT.

The CDR3 DNA sequence: TGCAGTGCTAGAGATCCCAACAGGGCCCTAGGGGAGCCCCAGCATTTT. Its translation is CSARDPNRALGEPQHF. The chain carries TRBV20-1 and TRBJ1-5; D perhaps matches TRBD1 (6 bases). The ends were cut back, 0 bases at V and 8 bases at J, with 20 bases in the middle. The germline CDR1 and CDR2 sequences are DFQATT and SNEGSKA (reference sequence). CDR3 length: 16 amino acids.

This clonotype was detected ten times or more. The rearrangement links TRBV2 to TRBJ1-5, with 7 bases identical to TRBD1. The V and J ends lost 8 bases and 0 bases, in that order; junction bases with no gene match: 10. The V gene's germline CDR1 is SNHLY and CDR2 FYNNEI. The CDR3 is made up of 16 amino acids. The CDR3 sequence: CASSWQGGDSNQPQHF. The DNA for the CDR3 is TGTGCCAGCTCTTGGCAGGGGGGAGATAGCAATCAGCCCCAGCATTTT.

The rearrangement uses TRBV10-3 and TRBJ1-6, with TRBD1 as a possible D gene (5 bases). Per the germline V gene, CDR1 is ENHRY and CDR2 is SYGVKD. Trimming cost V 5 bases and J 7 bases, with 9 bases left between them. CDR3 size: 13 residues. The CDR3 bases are TGTGCCATCAGTTGGGACCCCAATTCACCCCTCCACTTT. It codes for CAISWDPNSPLHF.

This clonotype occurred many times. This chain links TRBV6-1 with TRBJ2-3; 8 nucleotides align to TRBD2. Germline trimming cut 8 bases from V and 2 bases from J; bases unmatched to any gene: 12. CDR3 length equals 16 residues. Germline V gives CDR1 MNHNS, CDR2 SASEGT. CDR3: CASRVSSGSFTDTQYF. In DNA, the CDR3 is TGTGCCAGCCGCGTTTCCAGCGGGAGTTTCACAGATACGCAGTATTTT.

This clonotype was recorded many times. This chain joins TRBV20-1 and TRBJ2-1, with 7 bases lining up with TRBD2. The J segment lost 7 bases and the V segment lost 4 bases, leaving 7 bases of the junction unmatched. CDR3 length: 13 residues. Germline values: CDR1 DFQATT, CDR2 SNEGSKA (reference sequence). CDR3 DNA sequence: TGCAGTGCTACTAGCGGACCATCGAATGAGCAGTTCTTC. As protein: CSATSGPSNEQFF.

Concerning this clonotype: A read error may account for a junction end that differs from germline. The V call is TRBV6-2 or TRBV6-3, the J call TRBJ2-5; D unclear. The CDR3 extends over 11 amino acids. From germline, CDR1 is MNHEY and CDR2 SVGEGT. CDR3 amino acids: CTSSSSETQYF. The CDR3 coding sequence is TGTACCAGCAGCTCCTCCGAGACCCAGTACTTC.

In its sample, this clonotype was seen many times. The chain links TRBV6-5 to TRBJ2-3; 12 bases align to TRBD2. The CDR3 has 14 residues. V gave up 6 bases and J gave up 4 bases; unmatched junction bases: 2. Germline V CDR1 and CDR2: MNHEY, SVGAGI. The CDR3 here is CASSGLAGPDTQYF. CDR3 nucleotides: TGTGCCAGCAGCGGACTAGCGGGACCAGATACGCAGTATTTT.

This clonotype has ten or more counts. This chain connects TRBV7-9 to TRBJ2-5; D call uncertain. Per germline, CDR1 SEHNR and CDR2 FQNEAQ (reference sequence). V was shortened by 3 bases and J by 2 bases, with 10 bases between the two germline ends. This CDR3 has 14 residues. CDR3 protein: CASSLVQLQETQYF. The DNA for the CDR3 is TGTGCCAGCAGCTTGGTACAGTTACAAGAGACCCAGTACTTC.

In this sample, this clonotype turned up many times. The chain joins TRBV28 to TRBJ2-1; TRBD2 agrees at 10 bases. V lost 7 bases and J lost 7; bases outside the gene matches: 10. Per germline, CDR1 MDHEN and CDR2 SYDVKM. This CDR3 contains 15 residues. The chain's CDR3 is CASTGAGGARNEQFF. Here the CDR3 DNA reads TGTGCCAGCACGGGAGCGGGAGGGGCAAGGAATGAGCAGTTCTTC.

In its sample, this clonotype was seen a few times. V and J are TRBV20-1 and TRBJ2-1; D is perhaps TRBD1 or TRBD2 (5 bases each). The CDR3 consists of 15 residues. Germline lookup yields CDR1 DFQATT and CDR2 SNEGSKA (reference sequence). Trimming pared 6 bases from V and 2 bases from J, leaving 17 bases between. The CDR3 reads CSARAPGTTYNEQFF. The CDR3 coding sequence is TGCAGTGCGCGAGCCCCCGGGACCACCTACAATGAGCAGTTCTTC.

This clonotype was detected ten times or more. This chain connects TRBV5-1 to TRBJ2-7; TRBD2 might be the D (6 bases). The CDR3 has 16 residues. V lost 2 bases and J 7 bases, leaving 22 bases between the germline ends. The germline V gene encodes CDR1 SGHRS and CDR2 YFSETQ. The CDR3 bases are TGCGCCAGCAGCTTAGCGGTAGGGCTCGGGGAGGAGGAGCAGTACTTC. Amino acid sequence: CASSLAVGLGEEEQYF.

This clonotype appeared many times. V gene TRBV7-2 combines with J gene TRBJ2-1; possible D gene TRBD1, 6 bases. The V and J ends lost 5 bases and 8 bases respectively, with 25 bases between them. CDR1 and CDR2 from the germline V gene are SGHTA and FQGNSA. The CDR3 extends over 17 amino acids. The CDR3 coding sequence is TGTGCCAGCAGCCAGGGGCGGGTGGCGCGGCCTAGGGATGAGCAGTTCTTC. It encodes CASSQGRVARPRDEQFF. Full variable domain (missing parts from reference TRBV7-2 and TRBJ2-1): GAGVSQSPSNKVTEKGKDVELRCDPISGHTALYWYRQSLGQGLEFLIYFQGNSAPDKSGLPSDRFSAERTGGSVSTLTIQRTQQEDSAVYLCASSQGRVARPRDEQFFGPGTRLTVL.

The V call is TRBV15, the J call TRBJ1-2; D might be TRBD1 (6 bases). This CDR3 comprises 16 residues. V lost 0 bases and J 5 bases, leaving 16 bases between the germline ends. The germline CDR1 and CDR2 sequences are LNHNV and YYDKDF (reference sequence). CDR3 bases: TGTGCCACCAGCAGAGAACAGGGACTAATTACTTATGGCTACACCTTC. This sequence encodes CATSREQGLITYGYTF.

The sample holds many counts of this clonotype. This CDR3 is CASSQGGKKNTEAFF. The CDR3 nucleotides read TGTGCCAGCAGCCAGGGCGGGAAGAAGAACACTGAAGCTTTCTTT. J is TRBJ1-1 and V is TRBV4-2, with D hard to call. Trimming left V 3 bases short and J 1 base short, with 12 bases between. The length of the CDR3 is 15 residues. Germline V gene sequence: CDR1 LGHNA, CDR2 YNFKEQ.

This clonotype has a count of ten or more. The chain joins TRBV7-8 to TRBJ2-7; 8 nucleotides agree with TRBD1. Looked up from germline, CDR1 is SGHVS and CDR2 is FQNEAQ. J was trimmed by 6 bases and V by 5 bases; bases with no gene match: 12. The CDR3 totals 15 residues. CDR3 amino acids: CASSLSDRGFGEQYF. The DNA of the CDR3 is TGTGCCAGCAGCCTGTCTGACAGGGGATTCGGCGAGCAGTACTTC.

The CDR3 DNA reads as TGTGCCACCAGCACATTGGGTGTGAGAGGGCCTCGTGAGCAGTTCTTC. Protein sequence: CATSTLGVRGPREQFF. V gene TRBV15 combines with J gene TRBJ2-1; perhaps TRBD2 as D (5 bases). The CDR3 totals 16 residues. Trimming stripped 4 bases from V and 9 bases from J, with 22 bases between. Germline V CDR1 and CDR2: LNHNV, YYDKDF (reference sequence).

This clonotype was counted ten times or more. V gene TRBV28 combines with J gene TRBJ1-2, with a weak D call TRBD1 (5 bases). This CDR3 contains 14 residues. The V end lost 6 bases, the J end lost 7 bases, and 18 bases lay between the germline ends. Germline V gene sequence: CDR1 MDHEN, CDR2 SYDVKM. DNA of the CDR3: TGTGCCAGCAGCTTACCCAGGGTTTTAGGTGGCTACACCTTC. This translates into CASSLPRVLGGYTF.

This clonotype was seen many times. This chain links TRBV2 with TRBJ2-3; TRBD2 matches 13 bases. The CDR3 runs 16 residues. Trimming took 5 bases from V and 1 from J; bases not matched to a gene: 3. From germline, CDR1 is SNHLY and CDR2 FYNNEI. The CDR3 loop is CASSRLAGGRTDTQYF. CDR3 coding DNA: TGTGCCAGCAGTCGACTAGCGGGAGGTCGCACAGATACGCAGTATTTT.

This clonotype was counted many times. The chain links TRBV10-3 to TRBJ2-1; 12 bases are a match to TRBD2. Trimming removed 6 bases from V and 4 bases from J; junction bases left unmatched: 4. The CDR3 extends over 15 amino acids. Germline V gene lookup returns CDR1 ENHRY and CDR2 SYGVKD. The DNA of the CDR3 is TGTGCCATCAGGACTAGCGGGAGTGGTTACAATGAGCAGTTCTTC. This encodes CAIRTSGSGYNEQFF.

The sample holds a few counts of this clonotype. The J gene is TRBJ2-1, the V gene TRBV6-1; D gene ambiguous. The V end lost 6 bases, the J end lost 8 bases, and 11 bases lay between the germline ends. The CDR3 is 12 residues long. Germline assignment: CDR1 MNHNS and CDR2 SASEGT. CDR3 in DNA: TGTGCCAGCAGATCAGTGGAGCATGAGCAGTTCTTC. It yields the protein CASRSVEHEQFF.

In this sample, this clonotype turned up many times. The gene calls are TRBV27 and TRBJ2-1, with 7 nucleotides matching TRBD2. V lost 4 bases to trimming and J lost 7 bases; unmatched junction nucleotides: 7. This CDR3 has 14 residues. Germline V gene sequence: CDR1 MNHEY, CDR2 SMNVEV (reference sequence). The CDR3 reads CASSSLGGWNEQFF. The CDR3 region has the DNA TGTGCCAGCAGTTCCCTGGGGGGGTGGAATGAGCAGTTCTTC.

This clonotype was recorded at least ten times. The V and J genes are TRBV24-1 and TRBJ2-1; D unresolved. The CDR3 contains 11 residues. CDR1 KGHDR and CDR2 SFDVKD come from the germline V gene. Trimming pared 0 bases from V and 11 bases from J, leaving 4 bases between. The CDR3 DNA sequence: TGTGCCACCAGTGATTTGGCCAAGCAGTTCTTC. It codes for CATSDLAKQFF.

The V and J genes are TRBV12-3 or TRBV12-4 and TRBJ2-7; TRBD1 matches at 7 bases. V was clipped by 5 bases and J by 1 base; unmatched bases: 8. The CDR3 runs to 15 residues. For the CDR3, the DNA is TGTGCCAGCAGTCGTGACAGGGCTGGATCCTACGAGCAGTACTTC. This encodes CASSRDRAGSYEQYF.

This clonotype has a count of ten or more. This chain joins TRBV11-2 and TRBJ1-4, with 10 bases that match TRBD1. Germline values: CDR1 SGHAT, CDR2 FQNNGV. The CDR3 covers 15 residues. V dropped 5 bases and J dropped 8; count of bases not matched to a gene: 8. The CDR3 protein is CASSRPGQGQEKLFF. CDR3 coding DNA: TGTGCCAGCAGCCGGCCGGGACAGGGGCAGGAAAAACTGTTTTTT.

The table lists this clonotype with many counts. DNA of the CDR3: TGTGCCAGCAGTCCGGATGGGGGCACCGGGGAGCTGTTTTTT. This translates into CASSPDGGTGELFF. This chain joins TRBV6-2 or TRBV6-3 and TRBJ2-2, with D tentatively TRBD1 or TRBD2 (5 bases each). The germline V gene has CDR1 MNHEY and CDR2 SVGEGT. The CDR3 runs 14 residues. Trimming took off 5 bases at V and 4 bases at J, with 11 bases between the two ends.

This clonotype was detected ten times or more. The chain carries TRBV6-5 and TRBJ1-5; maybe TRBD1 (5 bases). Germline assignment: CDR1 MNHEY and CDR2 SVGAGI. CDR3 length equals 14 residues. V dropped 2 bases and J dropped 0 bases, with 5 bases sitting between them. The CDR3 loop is CASSYGGSNQPQHF. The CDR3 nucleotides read TGTGCCAGCAGTTACGGGGGTAGCAATCAGCCCCAGCATTTT.